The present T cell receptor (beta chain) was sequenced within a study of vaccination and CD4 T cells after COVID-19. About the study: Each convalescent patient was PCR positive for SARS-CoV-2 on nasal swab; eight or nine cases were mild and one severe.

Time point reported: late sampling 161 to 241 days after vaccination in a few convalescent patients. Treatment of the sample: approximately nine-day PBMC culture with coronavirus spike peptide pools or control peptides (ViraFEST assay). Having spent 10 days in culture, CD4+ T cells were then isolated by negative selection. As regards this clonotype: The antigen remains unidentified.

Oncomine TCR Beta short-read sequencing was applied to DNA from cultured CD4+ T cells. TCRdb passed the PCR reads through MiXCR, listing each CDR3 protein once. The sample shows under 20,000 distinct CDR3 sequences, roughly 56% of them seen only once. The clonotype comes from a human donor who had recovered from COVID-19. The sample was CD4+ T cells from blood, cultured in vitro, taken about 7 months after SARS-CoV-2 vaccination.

CDR3 in DNA: TGCAGTGCCACACTACACGCGAACCCCTATGGCTACACCTTC. This encodes CSATLHANPYGYTF. The V and J genes are TRBV20-1 and TRBJ1-2; no reliable D call. The germline CDR1 and CDR2 sequences are DFQATT and SNEGSKA (reference sequence). V lost 6 bases to trimming and J lost 4 bases, with 18 bases between them. The CDR3 spans 14 residues.